This is a list of T cell receptor beta chains from one sample in a study of CD4 T cells in relation to SARS-CoV-2 and coronaviruses. Antigens for these TCRs are unknown. TCRdb's copy holds only in-frame clones and misses some; the assay was immunoSEQ multiplex PCR. The table lists approximately 24,000 clones, about 75% of them singletons. Sequencing used CD4+ T cells from PBMCs, cultured in vitro. All receptors come from a human donor in good health. CDR3s include the opening cysteine and the closing phenylalanine or tryptophan. The D gene is left open where the match is weak. Part of the rows lack a size; the others show once, few, many or a class for expanded clones.

size	D	V	J	CDR3	DNA
NA	TRBD1	TRBV11-3	TRBJ2-3	CASSSGQGRGITDTQYF	TGTGCCAGCAGCTCCGGACAGGGTAGGGGTATCACAGATACGCAGTATTTT
NA	NA	TRBV10-1	TRBJ2-3	CASTPQGKTDTQYF	TGCGCCAGCACCCCACAGGGTAAAACAGATACGCAGTATTTT
NA	NA	TRBV5-6	TRBJ2-1	CASSLPGAGNEQFF	TGTGCCAGCAGCTTGCCAGGGGCAGGGAATGAGCAGTTCTTC
NA	NA	TRBV6-5	TRBJ2-5	CASSRSSNRQETQYF	TGTGCCAGCAGTCGAAGCTCCAACAGGCAAGAGACCCAGTACTTC
few	TRBD1	TRBV5-1	TRBJ1-6	CASSLGRQGALRVGNSPLHF	TGCGCCAGCAGCTTGGGAAGACAGGGGGCGCTCCGAGTGGGAAATTCACCCCTCCACTTT
few	NA	TRBV5-6	TRBJ2-2	CASSQTTEGGTGELFF	TGTGCCAGCAGCCAGACGACAGAGGGAGGCACCGGGGAGCTGTTTTTT
NA	TRBD2	TRBV5-1	TRBJ2-3	CASSAVTSGRQADTQYF	TGCGCCAGCAGCGCGGTTACTAGCGGGAGGCAGGCAGATACGCAGTATTTT
NA	NA	TRBV14	TRBJ2-3	CASSQDGVFLTDTQYF	TGTGCCAGCAGCCAAGATGGAGTTTTCCTCACAGATACGCAGTATTTT
NA	NA	TRBV6-5	TRBJ2-6	CASSYVQGAGANVLTF	TGTGCCAGCAGTTACGTACAGGGTGCTGGGGCCAACGTCCTGACTTTC
NA	TRBD2	TRBV7-8	TRBJ2-1	CASSPFSGRESSYNEQFF	TGTGCCAGCAGCCCATTTAGCGGGAGGGAGAGCTCCTACAATGAGCAGTTCTTC
NA	NA	TRBV28	TRBJ1-5	CASSLSGSVQPQHF	TGTGCCAGCAGTTTATCGGGGTCAGTGCAGCCCCAGCATTTT
NA	TRBD1	TRBV30	TRBJ2-1	CAWSYYGTGNEQFF	TGTGCCTGGAGTTATTACGGGACAGGCAATGAGCAGTTCTTC
NA	NA	TRBV19	TRBJ2-6	CASRNDGSGANVLTF	TGTGCCAGTAGGAACGACGGCTCTGGGGCCAACGTCCTGACTTTC
NA	NA	TRBV5-5	TRBJ1-5	CASSLGVDSNQPQHF	TGTGCCAGCAGCTTGGGGGTAGATAGCAATCAGCCCCAGCATTTT
NA	TRBD2	TRBV4-1	TRBJ2-3	CASSLAGDADTQYF	TGCGCCAGCAGTCTAGCGGGAGACGCAGATACGCAGTATTTT
few	NA	TRBV21-1	TRBJ1-1	CASSSGRTTEAFF	TGTGCCAGCAGCAGCGGAAGAACTACTGAAGCTTTCTTT
once	TRBD1	TRBV2	TRBJ1-5	CASRDKSQGVNQPQHF	TGTGCCAGCAGAGATAAGTCCCAGGGGGTCAATCAGCCCCAGCATTTT
NA	TRBD1	TRBV2	TRBJ1-2	CASSDRGYGYTF	TGTGCCAGCAGCGACAGGGGCTATGGCTACACCTTC
NA	NA	TRBV11-2	TRBJ2-6	CASSWGAGGANVLTF	TGTGCCAGCAGTTGGGGGGCCGGTGGGGCCAACGTCCTGACTTTC
NA	TRBD1	TRBV24-1	TRBJ1-2	CATSEGQGPDGYTF	TGTGCCACCAGTGAAGGACAGGGGCCGGATGGCTACACCTTC
NA	TRBD1	TRBV19	TRBJ2-3	CASRRDRGTDTQYF	TGTGCCAGTAGACGGGACAGGGGCACAGATACGCAGTATTTT
NA	TRBD1	TRBV2	TRBJ1-2	CASSEARTGFGYTF	TGTGCCAGCAGTGAGGCACGGACAGGGTTTGGCTACACCTTC
NA	TRBD1	TRBV7-9	TRBJ1-1	CASSRTGQLNTEAFF	TGTGCCAGCAGCCGAACGGGACAGTTGAACACTGAAGCTTTCTTT
few	NA	TRBV7-9	TRBJ2-1	CASSLEEGRNEQFF	TGTGCCAGCAGCTTAGAAGAGGGGCGCAATGAGCAGTTCTTC
NA	NA	TRBV4-1	TRBJ2-7	CASSQELYRDYEQYF	TGCGCCAGCAGCCAAGAGTTGTACAGGGATTACGAGCAGTACTTC
once	NA	TRBV4-1	TRBJ1-2	CASSQAPGTVYGYTF	TGCGCCAGCAGCCAAGCCCCCGGGACCGTATATGGCTACACCTTC
NA	NA	TRBV20-1	TRBJ1-2	CSAKRNYGYTF	TGCAGTGCTAAGAGAAACTATGGCTACACCTTC
NA	NA	TRBV6-5	TRBJ2-1	CASSYSGRGDNEQFF	TGTGCCAGCAGTTACTCTGGGAGAGGGGACAATGAGCAGTTCTTC
NA	TRBD2	TRBV4-1	TRBJ2-1	CASSQDEPGTSGPHEQFF	TGCGCCAGCAGCCAAGATGAACCCGGGACTAGCGGGCCACATGAGCAGTTCTTC
NA	NA	TRBV5-1	TRBJ2-3	CASSFQPSRRTDTQYF	TGCGCCAGCAGCTTCCAACCTAGCCGGCGCACAGATACGCAGTATTTT
NA	NA	TRBV18	TRBJ2-7	CASSATPHYEQYF	TGTGCCAGCTCAGCAACTCCTCACTACGAGCAGTACTTC
NA	NA	TRBV5-4	TRBJ2-1	CASSSTGYNEQFF	TGTGCCAGCAGCTCGACAGGCTACAATGAGCAGTTCTTC
NA	TRBD2	TRBV5-4	TRBJ2-5	CASSLSGRGGLETQYF	TGTGCCAGCAGCTTGTCAGGGAGGGGTGGGTTGGAGACCCAGTACTTC
NA	NA	TRBV20-1	TRBJ2-7	CSARDDYEQYF	TGCAGTGCTAGGGACGACTACGAGCAGTACTTC
NA	NA	TRBV14	TRBJ2-3	CASSQDLQGSTDTQYF	TGTGCCAGCAGCCAAGATTTACAGGGTAGCACAGATACGCAGTATTTT
NA	NA	TRBV19	TRBJ1-6	CASSIGQEGRLHF	TGTGCCAGTAGTATCGGTCAGGAGGGGAGACTCCACTTT